Listed here are 4 T cell receptor beta chains from one sample, sequenced in a study of T-cell memory formation after mild COVID-19. MiXCR, run by TCRdb on the 5' RACE reads, gives a single entry per CDR3 protein. Seen here are about 240,000 distinct CDR3 sequences, approximately 9% observed once, and the top ten hold 22%. Sequenced sample: PBMCs or a T cell subset sorted from them (not recorded which). These receptors all stem from a man aged 18 to 30 who had mild COVID-19 (a few samples of this study predate the infection). Cell type and time point are not known.

This clonotype was counted only a few times. This chain uses TRBV21-1 with TRBJ1-2; the table's D gene call, TRBD1, was not cross checked with the DNA. TRBV21-1 is designated a pseudogene. CDR3 length: 14 amino acids. Here the CDR3 DNA reads TGTGCCAGCACCCATCAGGGGTGCAGCTATGGCTACACCTTC. Translation: CASTHQGCSYGYTF.

This clonotype was seen more than once but under ten times. The V call is TRBV27, the J call TRBJ2-1, with TRBD1 identical over 11 bases. The V gene end was trimmed by 8 bases and the J gene end by 3 bases; junction bases not matched to a gene: 0. Germline assignment: CDR1 MNHEY and CDR2 SMNVEV (reference sequence). The CDR3 length is 13 residues. CDR3 sequence (DNA): TGTGCCAGCGGGACAGGGGGCTACAATGAGCAGTTCTTC. It is translated as CASGTGGYNEQFF.

This clonotype was detected only a few times. The CDR3 nucleotides are TGTGCCAGCAGTCCCATTCTCGGGGCCCTGGATACGCAGTATTTT. Translation: CASSPILGALDTQYF. The chain carries TRBV27 and TRBJ2-3, with D tentatively TRBD1 or TRBD2 (5 bases each). The CDR3 has 15 residues. From germline, CDR1 is MNHEY and CDR2 SMNVEV (reference sequence). V dropped 5 bases and J dropped 6 bases, with 18 bases sitting between them.

The genes are TRBV5-6 and TRBJ2-2, with a weak D call TRBD2 (6 bases). Germline CDR1 SGHDT, CDR2 YYEEEE. The CDR3 runs to 14 residues. The germline V and J ends were trimmed by 0 bases and 9 bases, with 12 bases remaining between them. The CDR3 loop is CASSLGLGDRELFF. The DNA for the CDR3 is TGTGCCAGCAGCTTGGGACTAGGCGATAGGGAGCTGTTTTTT.